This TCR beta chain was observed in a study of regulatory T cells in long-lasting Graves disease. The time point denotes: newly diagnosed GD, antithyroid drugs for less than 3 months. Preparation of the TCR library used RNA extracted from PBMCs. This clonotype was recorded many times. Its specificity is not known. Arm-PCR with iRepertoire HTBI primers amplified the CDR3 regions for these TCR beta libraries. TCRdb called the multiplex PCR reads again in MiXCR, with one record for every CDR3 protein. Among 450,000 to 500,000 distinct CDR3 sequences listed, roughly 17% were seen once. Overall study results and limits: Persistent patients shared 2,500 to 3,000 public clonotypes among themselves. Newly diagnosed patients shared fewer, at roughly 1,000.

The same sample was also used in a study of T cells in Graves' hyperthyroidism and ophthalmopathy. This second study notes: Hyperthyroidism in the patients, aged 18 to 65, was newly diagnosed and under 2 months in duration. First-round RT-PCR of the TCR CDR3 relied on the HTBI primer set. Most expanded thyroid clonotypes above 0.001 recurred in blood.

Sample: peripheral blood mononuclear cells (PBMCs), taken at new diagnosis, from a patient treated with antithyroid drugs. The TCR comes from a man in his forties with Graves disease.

CDR3 DNA: TGCGCCAGCAGCTTGGAGGGTAACTCTGGAAACACCATATATTTT. Translation: CASSLEGNSGNTIYF. The gene calls are TRBV5-1 and TRBJ1-3, with D unclear. Trimming left V 0 bases short and J 0 bases short, with 7 bases between. The CDR3 contains 15 residues. Germline assignment: CDR1 SGHRS and CDR2 YFSETQ.